One and the same sample provided the 23 T cell receptor beta chains below, sequenced in a study of T cells in Graves' hyperthyroidism and ophthalmopathy (dated by TCRdb to between 2017 and 2020). Libraries were built with multiplex PCR. The sequencer was an Illumina HiSeq 2000. TCR beta CDR3 regions were amplified from RNA transcripts. A first-round RT-PCR of the TCR CDR3 used the HTBI primer set with the Qiagen OneStep RT-PCR kit. TCRdb cleaned the public reads at Q25 with fastp, built clones with MiXCR and kept in-frame beta chains. Records with the same CDR3 protein are collapsed into one entry carrying the most frequent genes and DNA. In all, the sample holds roughly 740,000 distinct CDR3 sequences, and 16% of those were seen once. In total, the top ten clones hold approximately 8.4% of the sample. The material sequenced was blood. The receptors here all came from a man aged 18 to 29 with Graves' hyperthyroidism.

V usage is TRBV5-1 and J usage is TRBJ2-5, with 9 bases identical to TRBD2. Looked up from germline, CDR1 is SGHRS and CDR2 is YFSETQ. The CDR3 is 14 residues long. V lost 4 bases and J lost 3; bases outside the gene matches: 4. CDR3 coding DNA: TGCGCCAGCAGCCACCCTAGCGGGGAAGAGACCCAGTACTTC. This gives the protein CASSHPSGEETQYF.

The chain uses TRBV6-1 and TRBJ2-1; the match to TRBD2 covers 10 bases. J gave up 8 bases and V 5 bases, and 15 bases lay outside the gene matches. Germline lookup yields CDR1 MNHNS and CDR2 SASEGT. The CDR3 has 17 amino acids. This CDR3 is CASSSELAGLTRDEQFF. CDR3 nucleotide sequence: TGTGCCAGCAGTTCCGAACTAGCGGGGCTAACTAGGGATGAGCAGTTCTTC.

Note on this clonotype: At one end, the junction sequence differs from germline, possibly due to a read error. J is TRBJ1-2 and V is TRBV28, with 7 bases lining up with TRBD1. Germline V gene sequence: CDR1 MDHEN, CDR2 SYDVKM. This CDR3 contains 15 residues. CDR3 sequence (DNA): TGTGCCAACAGTTTACCCGGGACAGTGGACTATGGCTACACCTTC. It encodes CANSLPGTVDYGYTF.

As concerns this clonotype: This could be a read error, since a much larger clone is one nucleotide away. CDR3 protein: CASSDQGRTNTQYF. CDR3 bases: TGTGCCAGCAGTGACCAGGGGAGGACAAATACGCAGTATTTT. The J gene is TRBJ2-3, the V gene TRBV6-2 or TRBV6-3; tentatively, D is TRBD1 or TRBD2 (6 bases each). CDR1 and CDR2 from the germline V gene are MNHEY and SVGEGT. The CDR3 has 14 residues. The germline V and J ends were trimmed by 5 bases and 7 bases, with 16 bases remaining between them.

The chain couples TRBV20-1 to TRBJ2-5; D is possibly TRBD2 (5 bases). This CDR3 comprises 13 residues. Deletions cut 5 bases from V and 3 bases from J, with 13 bases between. Per the germline V gene, CDR1 is DFQATT and CDR2 is SNEGSKA (reference sequence). CDR3: CSAVSGSEETQYF. CDR3 bases: TGCAGTGCTGTCTCGGGGTCCGAAGAGACCCAGTACTTC.

This rearrangement joins TRBV4-3 to TRBJ1-4; a weak D match, TRBD1 (5 bases). Trimming stripped 4 bases from V and 4 bases from J, with 13 bases between. Per germline, CDR1 LGHNA and CDR2 YSLEER. The CDR3 has 15 amino acids. CDR3 sequence (DNA): TGCGCCAGCAGCCGTGGGACGGCCTATAATGAAAAACTGTTTTTT. Translating it yields CASSRGTAYNEKLFF.

This clonotype was seen a handful of times. This chain links TRBV6-1 with TRBJ1-1; D remains ambiguous. This CDR3 spans 14 amino acids. The germline gives CDR1 MNHNS, CDR2 SASEGT. Trimming cost V 4 bases and J 1 base, with 10 bases left between them. The CDR3, as DNA: TGTGCCAGCAGTGCGGCAGGTGGGAACACTGAAGCTTTCTTT. Translated: CASSAAGGNTEAFF.

The V gene is TRBV24-1, the J gene TRBJ2-1; 11 nucleotides line up with TRBD1. The CDR3 extends over 17 amino acids. Losses at the gene ends were 7 bases for V and 7 bases for J; bases not matched to a gene: 14. CDR1 and CDR2 (germline): KGHDR, SFDVKD. CDR3 residues: CATSSESGTGGTNEQFF. CDR3 bases: TGTGCCACCAGCTCCGAGTCCGGGACAGGGGGAACGAATGAGCAGTTCTTC.

This clonotype was observed at least ten times. The chain couples TRBV18 to TRBJ2-3; no clear D gene. Trimming shortened V by 3 bases and J by 2 bases, and 12 bases separated the two germline ends. CDR3 length: 15 amino acids. Germline assignment: CDR1 KGHSH and CDR2 LQKENI. DNA for the CDR3: TGTGCCAGCTCACCCGGCATCGTGAACACAGATACGCAGTATTTT. This sequence encodes CASSPGIVNTDTQYF. Variable domain in full (rest from reference TRBV18 and TRBJ2-3): NAGVMQNPRHLVRRRGQEARLRCSPMKGHSHVYWYRQLPEEGLKFMVYLQKENIIDESGMPKERFSAEFPKEGPSILRIQQVVRGDSAAYFCASSPGIVNTDTQYFGPGTRLTVL.

This clonotype appeared a few times. This chain connects TRBV28 to TRBJ2-5; D might be TRBD1 or TRBD2, each matching 6 bases. CDR1 and CDR2 from the germline V gene are MDHEN and SYDVKM. This CDR3 has 14 amino acids. The V end was cut by 5 bases, the J end by 4 bases, with 14 bases between. In DNA form, the CDR3 reads TGTGCCAGCAGTCCAATGGGGGGCCCAGAGACCCAGTACTTC. Translated: CASSPMGGPETQYF.

This clonotype showed up just a few times. This chain links TRBV29-1 with TRBJ2-1, with 8 bases fitting TRBD2. The CDR3 spans 14 residues. The germline V gene encodes CDR1 SQVTM and CDR2 ANQGSEA. CDR3 in amino acids: CSALRAGAGNEQFF. CDR3 nucleotide sequence: TGCAGTGCCCTCCGAGCGGGAGCTGGGAATGAGCAGTTCTTC.

This clonotype was counted only a few times. The chain joins TRBV6-1 to TRBJ1-2; 9 bases agree with TRBD1. In germline, CDR1 is MNHNS, CDR2 SASEGT. The CDR3 has 16 amino acids. Trimming at V came to 5 bases and at J to 2 bases, leaving 9 bases not matched to a gene. CDR3 protein: CASSRTGAGSNYGYTF. The CDR3 DNA sequence: TGTGCCAGCAGTCGGACAGGGGCCGGGTCGAACTATGGCTACACCTTC.

The V and J genes are TRBV10-3 and TRBJ2-6; D is unresolved. The V end was cut by 7 bases, the J end by 0 bases, with 7 bases between. The CDR3 runs to 14 residues. Germline V CDR1 and CDR2: ENHRY, SYGVKD. CDR3 bases: TGTGCCATCACTCACAGCTCTGGGGCCAACGTCCTGACTTTC. Protein: CAITHSSGANVLTF.

Comment on this clonotype: With a much larger clone just one base away, this may be a read error. This sequence joins TRBV6-1 and TRBJ2-5; unclear D gene. This CDR3 has 13 residues. Trimming stripped 3 bases from V and 5 bases from J, with 10 bases between. CDR1 is MNHNS and CDR2 is SASEGT in the germline V gene. CDR3 amino acids: CASSEVTRETQYF. CDR3 nucleotides: TGTGCCAGCAGTGAGGTCACGCGGGAGACCCAGTACTTC.

There are a few counts of this clonotype. The chain is built from TRBV10-1 and TRBJ2-5; D is undetermined. Trimming shortened V by 5 bases and J by 4 bases, and 14 bases separated the two germline ends. The CDR3 is 14 residues long. Per the germline V gene, CDR1 is WNHNN and CDR2 is SYGVQD (reference sequence). The CDR3 sequence: CASSSSEWSETQYF. The CDR3 nucleotides are TGCGCCAGCAGTTCCTCGGAGTGGTCAGAGACCCAGTACTTC.

The chain combines TRBV25-1 with TRBJ2-7; D not resolved. The CDR3 sequence is 15 residues long. Trimming took 7 bases from V and 0 from J, leaving 16 bases between them. Germline values: CDR1 MGHDK, CDR2 SYGVNS. DNA of the CDR3: TGTGCCAGCAACACCCCCGGACCCCCCTCCTACGAGCAGTACTTC. It specifies CASNTPGPPSYEQYF.

In this sample, this clonotype turned up a few times. The chain is built from TRBV2 and TRBJ1-3; no reliable D call. Looked up from germline, CDR1 is SNHLY and CDR2 is FYNNEI. The germline V and J ends were trimmed by 4 bases and 0 bases, with 7 bases remaining between them. The length of the CDR3 is 14 residues. In DNA, the CDR3 is TGTGCCAGCAGTGGTCGAGGCTCTGGAAACACCATATATTTT. It is translated as CASSGRGSGNTIYF.

The DNA of the CDR3 is TGTGCCAGCAGTGTCTTAACGGGGGTGGATGAAAAACTGTTTTTT. Translated: CASSVLTGVDEKLFF. The gene calls are TRBV2 and TRBJ1-4; possibly TRBD1 for D (5 bases). The CDR3 has 15 residues. V shed 4 bases and J shed 6 bases, with 15 bases lying between them. The germline CDR1 and CDR2 sequences are SNHLY and FYNNEI.

This clonotype occurred a few times. The chain carries TRBV29-1 and TRBJ2-7; D possibly corresponds to TRBD2 (6 bases). The CDR3 sequence is 12 residues long. The V end was cut by 6 bases, the J end by 6 bases, with 15 bases between. CDR1 is SQVTM and CDR2 is ANQGSEA in the germline V gene. CDR3 DNA sequence: TGCAGCGTGAGGCTGGGACTCGGCGAGCAGTACTTC. Translation: CSVRLGLGEQYF.

This clonotype turned up a few times. J is TRBJ1-1 and V is TRBV12-3 or TRBV12-4; D perhaps matches TRBD1 (6 bases). The ends were cut back, 6 bases at V and 8 bases at J, with 10 bases in the middle. This CDR3 spans 11 amino acids. The CDR3 nucleotides read TGTGCCAGCAGGATTGGACAGGAAGCTTTCTTT. Translating gives CASRIGQEAFF.

This chain links TRBV12-3 or TRBV12-4 with TRBJ1-2; D is uncertain. The CDR3 is made up of 13 amino acids. With 7 bases removed from V and 1 base from J, the gap between germline ends came to 10 bases. CDR3 in DNA: TGTGCCAGCACCGCGACCGTTAACTATGGCTACACCTTC. It yields the protein CASTATVNYGYTF.

Ten or more counts support this clonotype. V is TRBV7-2 and J is TRBJ1-5, with unresolved D. The CDR3 has 13 amino acids. Germline CDR1 is SGHTA and CDR2 is FQGNSA. V was cut by 3 bases and J by 6 bases, with 9 bases left in between. The CDR3 DNA is TGTGCCAGCAGCTTTGGTGTGGCTCAGCCCCAGCATTTT. Protein product: CASSFGVAQPQHF. Full variable domain (outside the CDR3, taken from reference TRBV7-2 and TRBJ1-5): GAGVSQSPSNKVTEKGKDVELRCDPISGHTALYWYRQSLGQGLEFLIYFQGNSAPDKSGLPSDRFSAERTGGSVSTLTIQRTQQEDSAVYLCASSFGVAQPQHFGDGTRLSIL.

Many counts were recorded for this clonotype. This chain connects TRBV6-2 or TRBV6-3 to TRBJ2-7, with TRBD2 as a possible D gene (5 bases). Between the trimmed V and J ends, which lost 0 bases and 2 bases, there was a span of 11 bases. This CDR3 comprises 15 residues. Germline CDR1 is MNHEY and CDR2 is SVGEGT. In nucleotides, the CDR3 is TGTGCCAGCAGTTACTCGTCGGGAAAACCCTACGAGCAGTACTTC. Translation gives CASSYSSGKPYEQYF.